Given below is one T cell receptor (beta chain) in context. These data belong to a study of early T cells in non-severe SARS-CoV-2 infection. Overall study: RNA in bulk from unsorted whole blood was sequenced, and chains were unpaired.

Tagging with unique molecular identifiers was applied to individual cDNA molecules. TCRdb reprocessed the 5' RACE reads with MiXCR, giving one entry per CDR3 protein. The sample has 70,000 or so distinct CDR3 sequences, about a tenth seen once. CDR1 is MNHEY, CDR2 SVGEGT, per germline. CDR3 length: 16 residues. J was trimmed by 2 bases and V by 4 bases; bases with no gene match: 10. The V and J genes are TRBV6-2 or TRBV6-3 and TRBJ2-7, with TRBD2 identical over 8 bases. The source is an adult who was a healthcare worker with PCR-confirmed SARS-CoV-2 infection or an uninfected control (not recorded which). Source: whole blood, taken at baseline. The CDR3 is CASSSPIGGGPYEQYF. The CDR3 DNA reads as TGTGCCAGCAGTTCCCCTATAGGCGGGGGGCCCTACGAGCAGTACTTC.